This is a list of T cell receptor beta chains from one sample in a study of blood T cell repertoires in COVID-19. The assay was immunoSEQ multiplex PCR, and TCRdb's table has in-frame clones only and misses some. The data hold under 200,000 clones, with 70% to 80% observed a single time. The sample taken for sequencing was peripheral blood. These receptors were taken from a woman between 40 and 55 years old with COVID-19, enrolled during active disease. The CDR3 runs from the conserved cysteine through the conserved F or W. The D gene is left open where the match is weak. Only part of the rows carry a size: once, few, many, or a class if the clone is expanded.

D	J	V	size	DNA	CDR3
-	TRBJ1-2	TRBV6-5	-	TGTGCCAGCACGGGGGATGGTGGCTATGGCTACACCTTC	CASTGDGGYGYTF
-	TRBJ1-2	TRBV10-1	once	TGCGCCAGCAGTGAGACACGACAAACGGGCGGGGGCGCTTATGGCTACACCTTC	CASSETRQTGGGAYGYTF
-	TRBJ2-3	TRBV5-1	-	TGCGCCAGCACGAGAACAGGGCCCGCGGCTACAGATACGCAGTATTTT	CASTRTGPAATDTQYF
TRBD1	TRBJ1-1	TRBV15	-	TGTGCCACCAGCTCGGGACAGGGGATCTCTGAAGCTTTCTTT	CATSSGQGISEAFF
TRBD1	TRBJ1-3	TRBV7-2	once	TGTGCCAGCAGCCCACAGGGGTCTGGAAACACCATATATTTT	CASSPQGSGNTIYF
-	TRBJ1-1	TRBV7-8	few	TGTGCCAGCAGCTTAGGAGCGGGAGCTTTCTTT	CASSLGAGAFF
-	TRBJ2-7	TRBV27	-	TGTGCCAGCAGATCCAACTACGAGCAGTACTTC	CASRSNYEQYF
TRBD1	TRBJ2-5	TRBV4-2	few	TGTGCCAGCAGCCAGGTAGGGGGCGCGAAGACCCAGTACTTC	CASSQVGGAKTQYF
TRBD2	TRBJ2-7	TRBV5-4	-	TGTGCCAGCAGCCATAAGCGGGAGGGGTACGAGCAGTACTTC	CASSHKREGYEQYF
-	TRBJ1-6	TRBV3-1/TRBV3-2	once	TGTGCCAGCAGCCAAGGGTTACGAGGTTCACCCCTCCACTTT	CASSQGLRGSPLHF
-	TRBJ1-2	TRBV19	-	TGTGCCAGTAGCAGGGCAATCTATGGCTACACCTTC	CASSRAIYGYTF
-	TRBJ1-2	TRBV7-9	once	TGTGCCAGCAGCCCGCCCGAAGGGGCGCCTAACTATGGCTACACCTTC	CASSPPEGAPNYGYTF
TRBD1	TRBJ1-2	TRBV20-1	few	TGCAGTGCTAGTGGGACAGGGGGTAACTATGGCTACACCTTC	CSASGTGGNYGYTF
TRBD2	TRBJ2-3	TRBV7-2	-	TGTGCCAGCAGCTTAGGTAGCGGGGGGACCTCATCCGATACGCAGTATTTT	CASSLGSGGTSSDTQYF
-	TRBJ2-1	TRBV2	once	TGTGCCAGCAGTCATCGGGGGGCCCCATTGAGCTCCTACAATGAGCAGTTCTTC	CASSHRGAPLSSYNEQFF
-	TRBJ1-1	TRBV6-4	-	TGTGCCAGCAGTGACACGGCAGGGTTGAGTACTGAAGCTTTCTTT	CASSDTAGLSTEAFF
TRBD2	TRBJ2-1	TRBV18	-	TGTGCCAGCTCACCCCCCCGTAGCGGGGTTAGAGCCCTGTACAATGAGCAGTTCTTC	CASSPPRSGVRALYNEQFF
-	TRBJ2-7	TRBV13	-	TGTGCCAGCAGCTTCGCGGGGTACGAGCAGTACTTC	CASSFAGYEQYF
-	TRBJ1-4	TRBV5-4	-	TGTGCCAGCAGCTTGGACGCCGGAGGGAATGAAAAACTGTTTTTT	CASSLDAGGNEKLFF
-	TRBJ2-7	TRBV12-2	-	TGTGCAAGTCGCCCGACTGGATACTACGAGCAGTACTTC	CASRPTGYYEQYF
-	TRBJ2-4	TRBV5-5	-	TGTGCCAGCAGCTTGGGGTGGGGCGGTCAGTACTTC	CASSLGWGGQYF
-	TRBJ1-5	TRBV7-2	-	TGTGCCAGCAGTCTAGATCCGGGGGGGATGTTGAGCAATCAGCCCCAGCATTTT	CASSLDPGGMLSNQPQHF
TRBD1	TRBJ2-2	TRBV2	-	TGTGCCAGCAGCCGGGACAGGGCGATCGGCGGGGAGCTGTTTTTT	CASSRDRAIGGELFF
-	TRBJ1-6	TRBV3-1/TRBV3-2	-	TGTGCCAGCAGCCATTACAGGGAGCCCGTTGGTTCACCCCTCCACTTT	CASSHYREPVGSPLHF
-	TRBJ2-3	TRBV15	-	TGTGCCACCGCGGCGGAGCCTAGCACAGATACGCAGTATTTT	CATAAEPSTDTQYF
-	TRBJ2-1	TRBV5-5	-	TGTGCCAGCAGCTTGGAGTGGCAGGGCTATGAGCAGTTCTTC	CASSLEWQGYEQFF
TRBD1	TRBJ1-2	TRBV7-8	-	TGTGCCAGCAGCTTAGACCTGGGACAGTTCTATGGCTACACCTTC	CASSLDLGQFYGYTF
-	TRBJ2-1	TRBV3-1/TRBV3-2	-	TGTGCCAGCAGCCTCGAATGGGGAGCCTCGGATGAGCAGTTCTTC	CASSLEWGASDEQFF
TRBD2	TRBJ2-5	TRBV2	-	TGTGCCAGCGCCGCTAGCGGGCCGAATTGGGAGACCCAGTACTTC	CASAASGPNWETQYF
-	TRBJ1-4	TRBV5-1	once	TGCGCCAGCAGCTTTCCTGGAACCGGGGAAAAACTGTTTTTT	CASSFPGTGEKLFF
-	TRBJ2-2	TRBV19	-	TGTGCCAGTAGTTCGACACCTGCGAACACCGGGGAGCTGTTTTTT	CASSSTPANTGELFF
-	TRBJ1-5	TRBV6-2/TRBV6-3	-	TGTGCCAGCAGTTTAATCCATCAGCCCCAGCATTTT	CASSLIHQPQHF
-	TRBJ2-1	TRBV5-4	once	TGTGCCAGCAGCCCGGGGGGCCTGGAGTCCTACAATGAGCAGTTCTTC	CASSPGGLESYNEQFF
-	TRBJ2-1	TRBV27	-	TGTGCCAGCAGTCCCATCCCCTCCCTAGGGAGGGGGGTTGAGCAGTTCTTC	CASSPIPSLGRGVEQFF